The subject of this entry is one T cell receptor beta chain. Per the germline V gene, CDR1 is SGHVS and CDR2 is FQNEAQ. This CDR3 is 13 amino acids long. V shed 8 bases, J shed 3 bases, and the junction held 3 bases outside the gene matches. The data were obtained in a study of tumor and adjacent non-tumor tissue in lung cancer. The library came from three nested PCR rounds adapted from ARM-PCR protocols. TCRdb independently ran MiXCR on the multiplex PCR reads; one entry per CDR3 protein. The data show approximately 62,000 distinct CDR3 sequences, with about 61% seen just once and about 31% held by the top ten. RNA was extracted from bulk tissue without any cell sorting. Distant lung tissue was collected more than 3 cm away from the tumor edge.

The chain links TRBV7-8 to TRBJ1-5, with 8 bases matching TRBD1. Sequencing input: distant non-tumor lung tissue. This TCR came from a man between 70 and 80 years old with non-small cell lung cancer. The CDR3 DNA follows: TGTGCCAGCGGACAGGGAACCAATCAGCCCCAGCATTTT. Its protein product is CASGQGTNQPQHF.